This is a list of T cell receptor beta chains from one sample in a study of T cells of healthy individuals. TCRdb re-derived calls from the 5' RACE reads in MiXCR, one entry per CDR3 protein. The table has around 53,000 distinct CDR3 sequences, approximately 15% seen once. The receptor source for this set is a human donor in good health. CDR3s include the opening cysteine and the closing phenylalanine or tryptophan. D genes are given only for firm matches. Size values are once, few and many counts, or a class for expanded clones, and some rows have none.

.	TRBV5-6	.	TRBJ1-1	CASRERGTNTEAFF	TGTGCCAGCAGAGAGCGGGGGACGAACACTGAAGCTTTCTTT
TRBD1	TRBV29-1	few	TRBJ1-1	CSVASQGAGTEAFF	TGCAGCGTCGCGAGCCAGGGGGCGGGAACTGAAGCTTTCTTT
TRBD2	TRBV6-5	many	TRBJ2-4	CASSSPRNLAGGKNIQYF	TGTGCCAGCAGTTCCCCCCGGAACCTAGCGGGGGGTAAAAACATTCAGTACTTC
TRBD1	TRBV20-1	.	TRBJ2-7	CSARVDRGSSYEQYF	TGCAGTGCTAGAGTAGACAGGGGCTCGTCCTACGAGCAGTACTTC
.	TRBV12-5	few	TRBJ2-3	CASGLSPSTDTQYF	TGTGCTAGTGGTTTGTCCCCAAGCACAGATACGCAGTATTTT
TRBD1	TRBV5-5	few	TRBJ2-3	CASSYHPQGASTDTQYF	TGTGCCAGCAGTTACCACCCCCAGGGGGCAAGCACAGATACGCAGTATTTT
.	TRBV29-1	.	TRBJ1-3	CSVVHMDSGNTIYF	TGCAGCGTTGTACATATGGACTCTGGAAACACCATATATTTT
.	TRBV20-1	few	TRBJ1-5	CSANGGGGQPQHF	TGCAGTGCTAATGGGGGAGGCGGTCAGCCCCAGCATTTT
.	TRBV7-9	.	TRBJ2-1	CASSLRDYNEQFF	TGTGCCAGCAGCCTTAGGGACTACAATGAGCAGTTCTTC
.	TRBV6-6	many	TRBJ1-5	CASSYGVIFSNQPQHF	TGTGCCAGCAGTTACGGGGTGATATTTAGCAATCAGCCCCAGCATTTT
.	TRBV25-1	many	TRBJ1-1	CASSPGQTEAFF	TGTGCCAGCAGTCCCGGCCAGACTGAAGCTTTCTTT
.	TRBV18	many	TRBJ2-7	CASSPMAGLSYEQYF	TGTGCCAGCTCACCAATGGCTGGTCTCTCCTACGAGCAGTACTTC
TRBD2	TRBV4-1	many	TRBJ2-3	CASSQDPSGSDTQYF	TGCGCCAGCAGCCAAGATCCTAGCGGGAGCGATACGCAGTATTTT
.	TRBV27	.	TRBJ2-1	CASSLSGPGYEQFF	TGTGCCAGCAGTTTAAGTGGGCCGGGGTATGAGCAGTTCTTC
.	TRBV2	few	TRBJ2-1	CASRAPGPTPFF	TGTGCCAGCAGGGCCCCGGGCCCTACGCCGTTCTTC
.	TRBV18	.	TRBJ2-1	CASSPGARWDEQFF	TGTGCCAGCTCACCAGGGGCCCGGTGGGATGAGCAGTTCTTC
.	TRBV5-8	many	TRBJ2-2	CASSLSQGYTGELFF	TGTGCCAGCAGCTTAAGCCAGGGCTACACCGGGGAGCTGTTTTTT
.	TRBV5-6	many	TRBJ2-5	CASSYYGVETQYF	TGTGCCAGCAGCTATTACGGGGTAGAGACCCAGTACTTC
.	TRBV27	.	TRBJ2-4	CASSAPGQREDIQYF	TGTGCCAGCAGTGCGCCCGGACAGCGCGAAGACATTCAGTACTTC
TRBD2	TRBV15	many	TRBJ2-7	CATSSFGGGPYEQYF	TGTGCCACCAGCAGCTTCGGGGGGGGGCCCTACGAGCAGTACTTC
.	TRBV10-2	many	TRBJ1-1	CASSESGNTEAFF	TGCGCCAGCAGTGAGTCGGGGAACACTGAAGCTTTCTTT
.	TRBV20-1	many	TRBJ2-1	CSASQGISNEQFF	TGCAGTGCTAGTCAGGGGATCTCCAATGAGCAGTTCTTC
.	TRBV30	many	TRBJ2-7	CAWSGGHGYEQYF	TGTGCCTGGAGTGGGGGGCACGGGTACGAGCAGTACTTC
TRBD2	TRBV10-3	many	TRBJ2-5	CAISELGTSGGRQETQYF	TGTGCCATCAGTGAGTTGGGAACTAGCGGGGGCCGCCAAGAGACCCAGTACTTC
TRBD1	TRBV5-1	once	TRBJ1-1	CASSLVLTGRSTEAFF	TGCGCCAGCAGCTTGGTCTTGACAGGGAGATCCACTGAAGCTTTCTTT
.	TRBV7-2	few	TRBJ2-5	CASSLSPAKAQYF	TGTGCCAGCAGCTTAAGTCCGGCCAAGGCCCAGTACTTC
TRBD2	TRBV4-3	many	TRBJ2-7	CASSQLLAGTYEQYF	TGCGCCAGCAGCCAGCTACTAGCGGGGACCTACGAGCAGTACTTC
.	TRBV30	.	TRBJ1-1	CAWRREDMNTEAFF	TGTGCCTGGAGGAGAGAAGATATGAACACTGAAGCTTTCTTT
.	TRBV20-1	.	TRBJ2-3	CSAGVEGLTDTQYF	TGCAGTGCTGGGGTTGAAGGGCTAACAGATACGCAGTATTTT
TRBD2	TRBV7-8	.	TRBJ2-5	CASSSRVAGGREETQYF	TGTGCCAGCAGCTCCCGGGTAGCGGGGGGCCGGGAGGAGACCCAGTACTTC
.	TRBV27	.	TRBJ2-2	CASRPVGGAPTGELFF	TGTGCCAGCAGACCCGTAGGGGGGGCGCCCACCGGGGAGCTGTTTTTT
.	TRBV30	many	TRBJ2-1	CAWSRRADYNEQFF	TGTGCCTGGAGTCGGCGGGCCGACTACAATGAGCAGTTCTTC
TRBD2	TRBV5-1	many	TRBJ2-3	CASSLAGRAGSDTQYF	TGCGCCAGCAGCTTGGCTGGGAGGGCCGGGTCAGATACGCAGTATTTT